The present T cell receptor (beta chain) was sequenced within a study of T cell changes during pregnancy in multiple sclerosis. Sequencing used immunoSEQ multiplex PCR; TCRdb keeps in-frame clones, though not all of them. The data show about 96,000 clones, almost 95% seen once. CDR1 SQVTM and CDR2 ANQGSEA come from the germline V gene. The CDR3 is made up of 13 amino acids. The V gene lost 4 bases and the J gene lost 2 bases, with 10 bases spanning the gap. The V gene is TRBV29-1, the J gene TRBJ2-3; D not certain. The sample here was peripheral blood, taken in the first trimester of pregnancy. This TCR was sampled from a female donor with multiple sclerosis, enrolled in a pregnancy study. The CDR3, as DNA: TGCAGCGTTGCAGGCATAACCACAGATACGCAGTATTTT. Its protein product is CSVAGITTDTQYF.